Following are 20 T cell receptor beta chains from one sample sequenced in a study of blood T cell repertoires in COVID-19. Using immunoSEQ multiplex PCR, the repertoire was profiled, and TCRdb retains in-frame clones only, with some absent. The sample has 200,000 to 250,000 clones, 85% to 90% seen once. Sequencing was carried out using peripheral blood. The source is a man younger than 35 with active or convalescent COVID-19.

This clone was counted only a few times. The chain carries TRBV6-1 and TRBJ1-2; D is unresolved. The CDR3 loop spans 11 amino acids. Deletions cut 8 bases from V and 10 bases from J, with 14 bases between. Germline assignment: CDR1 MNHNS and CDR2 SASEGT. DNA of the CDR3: TGTGCCAGCGGGCCTACATCGGACTACACCTTC. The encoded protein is CASGPTSDYTF.

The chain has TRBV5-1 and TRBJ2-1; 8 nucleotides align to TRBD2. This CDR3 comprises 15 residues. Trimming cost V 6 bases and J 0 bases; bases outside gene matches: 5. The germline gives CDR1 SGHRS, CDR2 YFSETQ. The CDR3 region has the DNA TGCGCCAGCACCTTAAGCGGGAGCTCCTACAATGAGCAGTTCTTC. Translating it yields CASTLSGSSYNEQFF.

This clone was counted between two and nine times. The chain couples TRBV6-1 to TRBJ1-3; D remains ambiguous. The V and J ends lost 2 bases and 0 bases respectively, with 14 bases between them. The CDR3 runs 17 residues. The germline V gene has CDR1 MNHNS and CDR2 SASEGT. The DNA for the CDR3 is TGTGCCAGCAGTGAATTGCGGCACTATTACTCTGGAAACACCATATATTTT. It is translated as CASSELRHYYSGNTIYF.

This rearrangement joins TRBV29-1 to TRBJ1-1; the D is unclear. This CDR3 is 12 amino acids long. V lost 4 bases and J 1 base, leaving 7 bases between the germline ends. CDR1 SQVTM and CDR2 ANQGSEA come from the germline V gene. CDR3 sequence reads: CSVGQWNTEAFF. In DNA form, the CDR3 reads TGCAGCGTTGGGCAGTGGAACACTGAAGCTTTCTTT.

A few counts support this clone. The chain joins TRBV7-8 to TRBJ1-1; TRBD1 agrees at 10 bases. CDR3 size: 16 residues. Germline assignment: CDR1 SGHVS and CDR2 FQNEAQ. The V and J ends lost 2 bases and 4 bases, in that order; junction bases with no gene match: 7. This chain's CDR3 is CASSLMGQGPSTEAFF. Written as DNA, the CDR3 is TGTGCCAGCAGCTTAATGGGACAGGGGCCGAGCACTGAAGCTTTCTTT.

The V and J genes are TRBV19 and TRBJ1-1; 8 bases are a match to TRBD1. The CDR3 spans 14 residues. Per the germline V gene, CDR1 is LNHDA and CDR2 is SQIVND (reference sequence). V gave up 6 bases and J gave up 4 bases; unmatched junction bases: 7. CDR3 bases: TGTGCCAGTAGCTCAGGGGGCGCGGGCACTGAAGCTTTCTTT. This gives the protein CASSSGGAGTEAFF.

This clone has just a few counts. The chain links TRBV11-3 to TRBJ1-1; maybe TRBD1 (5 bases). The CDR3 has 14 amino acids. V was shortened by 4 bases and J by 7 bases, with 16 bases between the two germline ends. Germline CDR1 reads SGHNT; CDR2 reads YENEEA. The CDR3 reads CASSSGHTGGEAFF. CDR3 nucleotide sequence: TGTGCCAGCAGCTCGGGCCATACAGGTGGTGAAGCTTTCTTT.

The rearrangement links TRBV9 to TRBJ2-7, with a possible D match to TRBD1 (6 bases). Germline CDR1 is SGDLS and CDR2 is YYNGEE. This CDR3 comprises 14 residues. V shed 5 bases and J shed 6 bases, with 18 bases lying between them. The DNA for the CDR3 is TGTGCCAGCAGGTCTTCCGGGACATTCGGCGAGCAGTACTTC. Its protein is CASRSSGTFGEQYF.

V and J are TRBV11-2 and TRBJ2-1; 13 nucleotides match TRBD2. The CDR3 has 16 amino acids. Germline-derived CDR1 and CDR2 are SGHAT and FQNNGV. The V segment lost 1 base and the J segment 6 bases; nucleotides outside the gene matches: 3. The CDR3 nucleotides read TGTGCCAGCAGCTTAGGTGGACTAGCGGGAGTCAATGAGCAGTTCTTC. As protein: CASSLGGLAGVNEQFF.

This CDR3 is CASSLGQGIGSYEQYF. CDR3 nucleotide sequence: TGTGCCAGCAGCTTGGGACAGGGGATCGGCTCCTACGAGCAGTACTTC. V and J are TRBV5-5 and TRBJ2-7; 8 bases line up with TRBD1. The V segment lost 0 bases and the J segment 0 bases; nucleotides outside the gene matches: 5. The CDR3 is made up of 16 amino acids. Germline V lookup: CDR1 SGHKS, CDR2 YYEKEE (reference sequence).

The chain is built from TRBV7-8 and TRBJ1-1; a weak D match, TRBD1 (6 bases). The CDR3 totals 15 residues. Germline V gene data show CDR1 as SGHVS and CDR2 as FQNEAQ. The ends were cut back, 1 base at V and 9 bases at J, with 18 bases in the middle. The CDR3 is CASSLGTGQGEKAFF. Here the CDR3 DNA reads TGTGCCAGCAGCTTAGGTACAGGGCAGGGCGAGAAAGCTTTCTTT.

The CDR3, as DNA: TGTGCCAGCAGCTCAGATTCGGAGACCCAGTACTTC. Protein sequence: CASSSDSETQYF. The rearrangement joins TRBV11-3 to TRBJ2-5; D is ambiguous. The germline CDR1 and CDR2 sequences are SGHNT and YENEEA. The CDR3 is 12 residues long. V was cut by 4 bases and J by 5 bases, with 8 bases left in between.

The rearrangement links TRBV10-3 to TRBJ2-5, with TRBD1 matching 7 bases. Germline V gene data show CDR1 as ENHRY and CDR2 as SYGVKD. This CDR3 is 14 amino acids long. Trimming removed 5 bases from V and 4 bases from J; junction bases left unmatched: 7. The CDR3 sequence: CAISNTGARETQYF. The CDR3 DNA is TGTGCCATCAGTAATACAGGGGCCCGAGAGACCCAGTACTTC.

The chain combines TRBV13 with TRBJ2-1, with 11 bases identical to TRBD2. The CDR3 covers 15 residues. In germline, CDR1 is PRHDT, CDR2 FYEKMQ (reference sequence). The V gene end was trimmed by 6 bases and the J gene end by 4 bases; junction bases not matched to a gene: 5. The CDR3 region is CASRVAGGRYNEQFF. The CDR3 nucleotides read TGTGCCAGCAGGGTAGCGGGGGGGCGGTACAATGAGCAGTTCTTC.

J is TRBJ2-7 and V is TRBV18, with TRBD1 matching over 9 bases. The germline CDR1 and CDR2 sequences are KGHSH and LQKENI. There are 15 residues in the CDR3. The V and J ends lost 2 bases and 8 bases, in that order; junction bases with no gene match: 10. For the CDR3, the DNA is TGTGCCAGCTCACCAGCAAAGGACAGGGGTCAGAAGCAGTACTTC. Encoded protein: CASSPAKDRGQKQYF.

The CDR3 spells CASSLAAGQGTEAFF. Written as DNA, the CDR3 is TGTGCCAGCAGCTTAGCCGCGGGACAGGGTACTGAAGCTTTCTTT. This chain uses TRBV7-2 with TRBJ1-1; 9 bases are shared with TRBD1. CDR3 size: 15 residues. V dropped 0 bases and J dropped 5; count of bases not matched to a gene: 4. In germline, CDR1 is SGHTA, CDR2 FQGNSA.

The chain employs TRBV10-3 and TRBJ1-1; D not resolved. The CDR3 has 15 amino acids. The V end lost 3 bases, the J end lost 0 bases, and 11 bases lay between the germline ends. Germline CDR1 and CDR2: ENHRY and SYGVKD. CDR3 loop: CAISDPGRMNTEAFF. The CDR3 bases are TGTGCCATCAGTGACCCCGGTCGTATGAACACTGAAGCTTTCTTT.

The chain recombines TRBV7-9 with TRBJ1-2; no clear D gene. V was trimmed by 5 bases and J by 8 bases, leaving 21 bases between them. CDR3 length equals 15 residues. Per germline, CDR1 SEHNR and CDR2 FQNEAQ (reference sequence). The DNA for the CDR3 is TGTGCCAGCAGCCCATCCGACACCCCCTCGTTCGGCTACACCTTC. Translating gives CASSPSDTPSFGYTF.

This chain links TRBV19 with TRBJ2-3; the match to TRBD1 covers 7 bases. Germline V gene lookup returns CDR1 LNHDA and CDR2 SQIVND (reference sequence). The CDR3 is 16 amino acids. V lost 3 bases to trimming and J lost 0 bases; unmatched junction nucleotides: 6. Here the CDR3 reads CASSIGTAPSTDTQYF. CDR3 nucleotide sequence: TGTGCCAGTAGTATTGGGACAGCCCCTAGCACAGATACGCAGTATTTT.

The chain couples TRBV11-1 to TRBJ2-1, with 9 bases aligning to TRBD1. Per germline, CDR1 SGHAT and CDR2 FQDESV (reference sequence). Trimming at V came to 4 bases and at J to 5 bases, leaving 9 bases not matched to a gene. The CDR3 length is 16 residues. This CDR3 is CASSWDRVIGDNEQFF. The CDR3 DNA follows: TGTGCCAGCAGCTGGGACAGGGTCATAGGGGACAATGAGCAGTTCTTC.